The rows below give T cell receptor beta chains drawn from one sample of a study of type 1 regulatory T cells. MiXCR was run by TCRdb on the reads, yielding one entry per CDR3 protein. The table includes 80,000 to 100,000 distinct CDR3 sequences, roughly 30% detected once. The sample comprised CD4+ T cells, either the whole sample or a sorted fraction (not recorded which). These receptor sequences come from a human donor in good health. Each CDR3 is given with its conserved first and last residue. A D gene is named only where the DNA matches it firmly.

v_call,j_call,d_call,cdr3_aa
TRBV28,TRBJ2-5,-,CASSSQGYTETQYF
TRBV5-4,TRBJ1-2,-,CASSLAANTGYTF
TRBV18,TRBJ2-7,TRBD2,CASSLRGDEEQYF
TRBV7-2,TRBJ2-1,-,CASGAAYNEQFF
TRBV28,TRBJ1-2,-,CASSSSGDNYGYTF
TRBV6-1,TRBJ2-1,-,CASNIVFGYEQFF
TRBV14,TRBJ2-5,TRBD1,CASSPTGGTDQETQYF
TRBV28,TRBJ2-3,-,CASRPPNVRTDTQYF
TRBV6-2/TRBV6-3,TRBJ1-2,-,CASKTTSPFYGYTF
TRBV20-1,TRBJ1-2,-,CSAHREIYGYTF
TRBV9,TRBJ2-1,-,CASSTGEGARPYNEQFF
TRBV5-8,TRBJ2-1,TRBD1,CASSVLTGGPNEQFF
TRBV18,TRBJ2-1,-,CASSPPENYNEQFF
TRBV5-1,TRBJ1-1,-,CASSQQGGTEAFF
TRBV18,TRBJ2-3,-,CASSPDSLQTQYF
TRBV20-1,TRBJ1-5,-,CSASWGINQPQHF
TRBV20-1,TRBJ1-2,-,CSARQQLPYGYTF
TRBV5-1,TRBJ1-3,TRBD1,CASSAGQESSGNTIYF
TRBV12-3/TRBV12-4,TRBJ1-4,-,CASSFGQREKLFF
TRBV5-1,TRBJ1-1,-,CASSLSGVGTEAFF
TRBV5-1,TRBJ2-7,-,CASSPRQGGYEQYF
TRBV7-9,TRBJ2-1,-,CASSAPSVVYEQFF
TRBV6-5,TRBJ2-3,-,CASSYAGSRADTQYF
TRBV6-5,TRBJ2-2,TRBD2,CAVREGPGTGELFF
TRBV18,TRBJ2-7,-,CASSPSNGVYEQYF
TRBV4-1,TRBJ1-1,-,CASSPRDTRKRTEAFF
TRBV19,TRBJ2-2,-,CASSGGTNTGELFF
TRBV20-1,TRBJ2-3,TRBD2,CSAGPSSGSGQDTQYF
TRBV29-1,TRBJ2-7,-,CSVASSQSEQYF
TRBV5-4,TRBJ2-4,-,CASSLGVPGRVAKNIQYF
TRBV18,TRBJ1-1,-,CASSPMGGKGTEAFF
TRBV20-1,TRBJ2-5,-,CSAPGGEETQYF
TRBV10-3,TRBJ2-7,TRBD1,CAISGRGQGYEQYF
TRBV5-1,TRBJ2-3,TRBD2,CASSQDLAVLTDTQYF
TRBV23-1,TRBJ2-7,-,CASSQGQIGSYEQYF
TRBV10-1,TRBJ2-7,-,CASSALQGYEQYF
TRBV19,TRBJ1-3,-,CASSIAQLSGNTIYF
TRBV24-1,TRBJ2-3,-,CATSDWGHSTDTQYF
TRBV18,TRBJ1-1,TRBD1,CASSPDRGTEAFF
TRBV20-1,TRBJ2-3,-,CSARDPASGQFARDTQYF
TRBV5-4,TRBJ2-1,TRBD1,CASSFPGQNNEQFF
TRBV11-2,TRBJ2-3,-,CASSLVGGTGTDTQYF
TRBV11-2,TRBJ2-5,-,CASSPLRETQYF
TRBV11-2,TRBJ1-1,TRBD1,CASSRTGPTEAFF
TRBV3-1,TRBJ2-4,-,CASSQDGVKNIQYF
TRBV10-3,TRBJ2-7,-,CAIKNEGRAYF
TRBV13,TRBJ2-2,-,CASSRDKLAGELFF
TRBV27,TRBJ2-3,-,CASSLNGGPQYF
TRBV7-2,TRBJ2-7,-,CASSLDTTNYEQYF
TRBV7-2,TRBJ2-3,-,CASSPKLPGSNADTQYF
TRBV25-1,TRBJ2-7,-,CASSPDNKDEQYF
TRBV20-1,TRBJ1-1,-,CSARGGGTWNTEAFF
TRBV7-2,TRBJ1-2,-,CASSFSAGGYTF
TRBV20-1,TRBJ2-5,-,CSAREYGSRETQYF
TRBV19,TRBJ2-3,-,CASSIGLADTQYF
TRBV10-3,TRBJ2-2,-,CAISEESTGELFF
TRBV20-1,TRBJ2-7,TRBD2,CSARGPGLAGATLDEQYF